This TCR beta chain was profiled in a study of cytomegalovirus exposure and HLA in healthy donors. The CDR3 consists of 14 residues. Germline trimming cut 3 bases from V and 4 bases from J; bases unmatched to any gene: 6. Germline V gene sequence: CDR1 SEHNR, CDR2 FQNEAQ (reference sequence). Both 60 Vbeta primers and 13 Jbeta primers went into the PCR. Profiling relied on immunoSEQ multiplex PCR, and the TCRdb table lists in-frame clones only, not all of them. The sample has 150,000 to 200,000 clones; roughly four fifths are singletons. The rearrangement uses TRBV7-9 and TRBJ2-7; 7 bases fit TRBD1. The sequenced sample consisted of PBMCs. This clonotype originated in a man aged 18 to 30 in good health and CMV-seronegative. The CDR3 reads CASSFGQDIYEQYF. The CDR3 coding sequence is TGTGCCAGCAGCTTTGGACAGGACATATACGAGCAGTACTTC.